These 7 T cell receptor beta chains were sequenced from one sample in a study of blood T cells in healthy people across ages. A second PCR, run for roughly 7 to 12 cycles, used a sample-barcoded 5' primer plus a J-beta primer mix. Via MiXCR, TCRdb re-called the 5' RACE reads, giving one row per CDR3 protein. The sample holds approximately 700,000 distinct CDR3 sequences, about 34% seen once. Sequencing was done on a sample of blood. All receptors come from a woman older than 75 in good health.

Note on this clonotype: Given a much more abundant clone one base away, this may be a read error. The gene calls are TRBV7-2 and TRBJ2-5, with D perhaps matching TRBD1 or TRBD2 (5 bases each). Germline-derived CDR1 and CDR2 are SGHTA and FQGNSA. The CDR3 extends over 15 amino acids. The CDR3, as DNA: TGTGCCAGCAGCATTGCCGGGACGCATCAAGACACCCAGTACTTC. Its translation: CASSIAGTHQDTQYF.

This clonotype has ten or more counts. The gene calls are TRBV7-6 and TRBJ2-1; 11 positions match TRBD2. The junction had 7 bases not matched to a gene; V was cut back by 5 bases and J by 7 bases. Germline values: CDR1 SGHVS, CDR2 FNYEAQ. The CDR3 has 15 residues. This CDR3 is CASSLGLAGTNEQFF. CDR3 sequence (DNA): TGTGCCAGCAGCCTCGGACTAGCGGGCACTAATGAGCAGTTCTTC. The full variable domain, with the rest looked up from reference TRBV7-6 and TRBJ2-1, is GAGVSQSPRYKVTKRGQDVALRCDPISGHVSLYWYRQALGQGPEFLTYFNYEAQQDKSGLPNDRFSAERPEGSISTLTIQRTEQRDSAMYRCASSLGLAGTNEQFFGPGTRLTVL.

This clonotype was counted ten times or more. This rearrangement joins TRBV4-3 to TRBJ1-2, with a possible D match to TRBD1 (5 bases). Trimming took off 4 bases at V and 0 bases at J, with 12 bases between the two ends. The CDR3 consists of 15 residues. The germline gives CDR1 LGHNA, CDR2 YSLEER. CDR3 loop: CASSPQTAANYGYTF. The CDR3 DNA reads TGCGCCAGCAGCCCCCAGACAGCGGCTAACTATGGCTACACCTTC.

As regards this clonotype: A much larger clonotype is one base distant, so this may be a read error. This chain joins TRBV12-3 or TRBV12-4 and TRBJ2-4, with D perhaps matching TRBD2 (6 bases). Trimming cost V 0 bases and J 13 bases, with 19 bases left between them. This CDR3 region has 15 residues. In DNA, the CDR3 is TGTGCCAGCAGTTTAGCGGGACTTGACGGGAATGAGCAGTACTTC. Translating it yields CASSLAGLDGNEQYF.

This clonotype was recorded a few times. The V gene is TRBV5-1, the J gene TRBJ2-5; tentatively, D is TRBD2 (5 bases). The CDR3 has 13 residues. Trimming took off 6 bases at V and 4 bases at J, with 13 bases between the two ends. Germline V gives CDR1 SGHRS, CDR2 YFSETQ. The CDR3 nucleotides read TGCGCCAGCACTCGGGGAGAGGGAGAGACCCAGTACTTC. As protein: CASTRGEGETQYF.

This clonotype was recorded many times. The chain recombines TRBV12-3 or TRBV12-4 with TRBJ2-1; TRBD1 matches at 11 bases. V lost 7 bases and J lost 6; bases outside the gene matches: 5. The CDR3 runs 14 residues. The CDR3 nucleotides are TGTGCCAGCACCCCGGGACAGGGGGTCAATGAGCAGTTCTTC. This sequence encodes CASTPGQGVNEQFF.

This chain joins TRBV28 and TRBJ2-1; 8 nucleotides match TRBD1. Germline CDR1 is MDHEN and CDR2 is SYDVKM. J was trimmed by 3 bases and V by 6 bases; bases with no gene match: 7. The CDR3 has 15 amino acids. CDR3: CASSGQGPLYNEQFF. For the CDR3, the DNA is TGTGCCAGCAGCGGACAGGGTCCCCTCTACAATGAGCAGTTCTTC.